Sequencing of this T cell receptor (beta chain) was carried out in a study of metastatic and nonmetastatic thyroid tumors. About the research overall: Peripheral blood and tumor or nodule samples from malignant and benign thyroid patients were compared.

The study, taken as a whole, reports: When malignant thyroid tumors were compared with benign nodules, TCR beta diversity was reportedly significantly higher in the malignant tumors. This held in both blood and tumor samples.

A note on this clone: Its specificity is unknown.

Treatment of any kind had been given to no patient before thyroid surgery. J was trimmed by 2 bases and V by 7 bases; bases with no gene match: 6. The CDR3 is 14 residues long. Per germline, CDR1 MNHNS and CDR2 SASEGT. TCRdb re-analyzed the PCR reads through MiXCR. The sample yields around 20,000 clones, 16% seen once. The specimen was blood. This receptor was obtained from a male donor with papillary thyroid cancer or a benign thyroid nodule (not recorded which). Some clones in this sample may be carry-over from other donors' samples. The gene calls are TRBV6-1 and TRBJ2-3; 7 bases are shared with TRBD1. The CDR3 loop is CASTGQGDTDTQYF. CDR3 in DNA: TGTGCCAGCACGGGGCAGGGGGACACAGATACGCAGTATTTT.